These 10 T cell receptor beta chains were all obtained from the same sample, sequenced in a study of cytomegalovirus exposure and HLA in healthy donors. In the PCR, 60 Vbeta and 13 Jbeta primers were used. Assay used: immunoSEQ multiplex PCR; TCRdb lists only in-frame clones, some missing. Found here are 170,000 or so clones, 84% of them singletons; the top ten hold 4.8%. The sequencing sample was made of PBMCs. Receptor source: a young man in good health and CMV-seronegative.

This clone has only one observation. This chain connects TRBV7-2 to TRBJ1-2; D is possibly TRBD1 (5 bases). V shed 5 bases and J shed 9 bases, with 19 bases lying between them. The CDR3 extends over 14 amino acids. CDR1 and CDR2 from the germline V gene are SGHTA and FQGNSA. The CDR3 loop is CASSLKAREGSYTF. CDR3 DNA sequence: TGTGCCAGCAGCCTAAAGGCCAGGGAGGGCAGCTACACCTTC. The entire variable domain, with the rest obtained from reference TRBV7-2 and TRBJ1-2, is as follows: GAGVSQSPSNKVTEKGKDVELRCDPISGHTALYWYRQSLGQGLEFLIYFQGNSAPDKSGLPSDRFSAERTGGSVSTLTIQRTQQEDSAVYLCASSLKAREGSYTFGSGTRLTVV.

This CDR3 is CASSSDRAEEYTF. The CDR3 DNA reads as TGTGCCAGCAGCTCCGACAGGGCAGAAGAGTACACCTTC. V and J are TRBV5-4 and TRBJ1-2, with 7 bases identical to TRBD1. Germline V gives CDR1 SGHNT, CDR2 YYREEE (reference sequence). Losses at the gene ends were 3 bases for V and 11 bases for J; bases not matched to a gene: 10. CDR3 length: 13 residues. Full variable domain (outside the CDR3, taken from reference TRBV5-4 and TRBJ1-2): ETGVTQSPTHLIKTRGQQVTLRCSSQSGHNTVSWYQQALGQGPQFIFQYYREEENGRGNFPPRFSGLQFPNYSSELNVNALELDDSALYLCASSSDRAEEYTFGSGTRLTVV.

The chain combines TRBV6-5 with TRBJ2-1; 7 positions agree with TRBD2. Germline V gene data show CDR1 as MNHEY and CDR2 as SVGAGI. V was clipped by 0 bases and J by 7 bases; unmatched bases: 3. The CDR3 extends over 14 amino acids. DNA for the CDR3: TGTGCCAGCAGTTACTCCGGCGGGAGTAATGAGCAGTTCTTC. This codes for CASSYSGGSNEQFF.

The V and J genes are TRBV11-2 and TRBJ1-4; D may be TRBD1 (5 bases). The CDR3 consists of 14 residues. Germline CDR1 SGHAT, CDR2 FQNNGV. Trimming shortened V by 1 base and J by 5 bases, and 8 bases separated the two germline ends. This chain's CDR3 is CASSLAGSNEKLFF. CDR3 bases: TGTGCCAGCAGCTTAGCAGGGTCGAATGAAAAACTGTTTTTT. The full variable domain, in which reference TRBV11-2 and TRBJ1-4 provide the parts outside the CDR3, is EAGVAQSPRYKIIEKRQSVAFWCNPISGHATLYWYQQILGQGPKLLIQFQNNGVVDDSQLPKDRFSAERLKGVDSTLKIQPAKLEDSAVYLCASSLAGSNEKLFFGSGTQLSVL.

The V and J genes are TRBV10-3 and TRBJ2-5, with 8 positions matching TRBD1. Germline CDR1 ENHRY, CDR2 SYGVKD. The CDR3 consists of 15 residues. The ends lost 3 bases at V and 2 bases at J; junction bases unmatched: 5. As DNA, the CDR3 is TGTGCCATCAGTGAACCCGGACAGGGACAAGAGACCCAGTACTTC. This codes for CAISEPGQGQETQYF.

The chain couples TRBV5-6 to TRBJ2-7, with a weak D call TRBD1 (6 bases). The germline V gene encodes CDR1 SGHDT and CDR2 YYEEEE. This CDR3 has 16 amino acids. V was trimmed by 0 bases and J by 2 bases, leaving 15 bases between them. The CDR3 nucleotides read TGTGCCAGCAGCTTGGAGGGCAGGGGACCAACCTACGAGCAGTACTTC. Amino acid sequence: CASSLEGRGPTYEQYF.

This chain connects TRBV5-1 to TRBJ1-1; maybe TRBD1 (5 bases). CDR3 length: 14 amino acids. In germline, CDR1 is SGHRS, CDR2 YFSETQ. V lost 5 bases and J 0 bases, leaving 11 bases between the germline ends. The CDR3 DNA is TGCGCCAGCAGATCCTCAGGGTTGAACACTGAAGCTTTCTTT. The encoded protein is CASRSSGLNTEAFF. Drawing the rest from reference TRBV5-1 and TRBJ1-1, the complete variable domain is KAGVTQTPRYLIKTRGQQVTLSCSPISGHRSVSWYQQTPGQGLQFLFEYFSETQRNKGNFPGRFSGRQFSNSRSEMNVSTLELGDSALYLCASRSSGLNTEAFFGQGTRLTVV.

This chain's CDR3 is CASSQDPTGGNEKLFF. DNA of the CDR3: TGCGCCAGCAGCCAAGATCCGACCGGGGGTAATGAAAAACTGTTTTTT. The J gene is TRBJ1-4, the V gene TRBV4-3; D is possibly TRBD1 (5 bases). Germline loops: CDR1 LGHNA, CDR2 YSLEER. CDR3 length equals 16 residues. Trimming pared 0 bases from V and 4 bases from J, leaving 12 bases between.

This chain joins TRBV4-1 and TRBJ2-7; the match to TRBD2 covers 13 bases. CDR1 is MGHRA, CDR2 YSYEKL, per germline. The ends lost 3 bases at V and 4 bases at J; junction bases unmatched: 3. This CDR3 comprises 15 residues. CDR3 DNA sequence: TGCGCCAGCAGCCAGAGGACTAGCGGGGGTTACGAGCAGTACTTC. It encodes CASSQRTSGGYEQYF.

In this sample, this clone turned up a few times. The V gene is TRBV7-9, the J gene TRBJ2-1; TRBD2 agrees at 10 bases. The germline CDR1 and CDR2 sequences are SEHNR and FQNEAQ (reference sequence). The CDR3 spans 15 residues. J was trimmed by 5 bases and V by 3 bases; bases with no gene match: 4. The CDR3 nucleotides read TGTGCCAGCAGCTTGCAAGCGGGAGGGAACAATGAGCAGTTCTTC. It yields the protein CASSLQAGGNNEQFF.